This passage covers 13 T cell receptor beta chains from one sample sequenced in a study of T cell changes during pregnancy in multiple sclerosis. The method was immunoSEQ multiplex PCR; TCRdb's version includes in-frame clones alone and lacks a portion of them. The sample contains approximately 23,000 clones, roughly 90% of which appear only once. The starting material was CD8+ T cells from peripheral blood mononuclear cells, obtained in the first trimester of pregnancy. The source is a female donor with multiple sclerosis, enrolled in a pregnancy study.

Only one count was recorded for this clone. The gene calls are TRBV2 and TRBJ1-1, with D perhaps matching TRBD1 (5 bases). The CDR3 spans 13 residues. From germline, CDR1 is SNHLY and CDR2 FYNNEI. The V gene lost 8 bases and the J gene lost 1 base, with 11 bases spanning the gap. CDR3: CASGRRGNTEAFF. The CDR3 region has the DNA TGTGCCAGCGGGAGGAGGGGGAACACTGAAGCTTTCTTT.

The CDR3 protein is CAISEAQGNTEAFF. In DNA, the CDR3 is TGTGCCATCAGTGAGGCGCAGGGGAATACTGAAGCTTTCTTT. The V call is TRBV10-3, the J call TRBJ1-1; possible D gene TRBD1, 6 bases. V lost 2 bases and J lost 5, with 12 bases in between. The CDR3 runs 14 residues. Germline V gives CDR1 ENHRY, CDR2 SYGVKD.

V usage is TRBV4-3 and J usage is TRBJ1-3, with TRBD1 as a possible D gene (5 bases). The CDR3 sequence is 15 residues long. Germline CDR1 reads LGHNA; CDR2 reads YSLEER. The germline V and J ends were trimmed by 3 bases and 3 bases, with 12 bases remaining between them. The CDR3 loop is CASSQSQGGGNTIYF. CDR3 nucleotides: TGCGCCAGCAGCCAGTCTCAGGGTGGTGGAAACACCATATATTTT.

Only a few counts were recorded for this clone. The chain combines TRBV6-1 with TRBJ1-1; 7 bases are shared with TRBD1. V was pared by 2 bases and J by 3 bases, with 0 bases of the junction left unmatched. Germline V lookup: CDR1 MNHNS, CDR2 SASEGT. The CDR3 runs 13 residues. CDR3 nucleotide sequence: TGTGCCAGCAGTGAAAGGGGGCACACTGAAGCTTTCTTT. Translation: CASSERGHTEAFF.

A single count supports this clone. The rearrangement links TRBV11-2 to TRBJ2-1; 14 bases match TRBD2. The length of the CDR3 is 16 residues. V shed 5 bases and J 9 bases; nucleotides not matched to a gene: 9. Germline CDR1 is SGHAT and CDR2 is FQNNGV. Here the CDR3 DNA reads TGTGCCAGCAGCCTACTGACTAGCGGGAGGGCCGGTGAGCAGTTCTTC. It yields the protein CASSLLTSGRAGEQFF.

This chain connects TRBV4-1 to TRBJ2-1, with 11 bases that match TRBD2. The CDR3 has 18 residues. V shed 0 bases and J 4 bases; nucleotides not matched to a gene: 8. The germline CDR1 and CDR2 sequences are MGHRA and YSYEKL. CDR3 in DNA: TGCGCCAGCAGCCAAGATCCCCTTACTAGCGGGAGTTACAATGAGCAGTTCTTC. Translated, it gives CASSQDPLTSGSYNEQFF.

The V gene is TRBV27, the J gene TRBJ2-1; 11 bases agree with TRBD2. Germline CDR1 MNHEY, CDR2 SMNVEV (reference sequence). V lost 7 bases and J lost 7; bases outside the gene matches: 6. The CDR3 is 14 amino acids. The CDR3: CASKLAGVGNEQFF. The CDR3 bases are TGTGCCAGCAAACTAGCGGGAGTAGGGAATGAGCAGTTCTTC.

With respect to this clone: Other DNA sequences in this specimen translate into the identical CDR3. The chain is built from TRBV6-4 and TRBJ2-1, with 12 nucleotides matching TRBD2. The junction had 3 bases not matched to a gene; V was cut back by 3 bases and J by 6 bases. Germline CDR1 is MRHNA and CDR2 is SNTAGT. This CDR3 has 15 amino acids. CDR3 residues: CASSEGLAGVNEQFF. The CDR3 DNA sequence: TGTGCCAGCAGTGAGGGACTAGCGGGCGTCAATGAGCAGTTCTTC.

CDR3 residues: CAWSGGQGGGELFF. CDR3 DNA: TGTGCCTGGAGTGGGGGGCAGGGGGGCGGGGAGCTGTTTTTT. The chain is built from TRBV30 and TRBJ2-2, with D tentatively TRBD1 (7 bases). CDR3 length: 14 residues. With 1 base removed from V and 7 bases from J, the gap between germline ends came to 13 bases. Germline V lookup: CDR1 GTSNPN, CDR2 SVGIG (reference sequence).

The CDR3 loop is CASSPGQGWGETQYF. The CDR3 DNA reads as TGTGCCAGCAGTCCGGGACAGGGGTGGGGAGAGACCCAGTACTTC. The genes are TRBV27 and TRBJ2-5; 10 bases fit TRBD1. This CDR3 contains 15 residues. Unmatched junction bases numbered 7, after V lost 5 bases and J lost 4 bases. In germline, CDR1 is MNHEY, CDR2 SMNVEV (reference sequence).

The V gene is TRBV6-1, the J gene TRBJ2-1, with 7 bases identical to TRBD2. Trimming at V came to 1 base and at J to 7 bases, leaving 7 bases not matched to a gene. CDR3 length: 15 amino acids. Germline V gene data show CDR1 as MNHNS and CDR2 as SASEGT. The CDR3 reads CASSEVWEGGNEQFF. The CDR3 DNA is TGTGCCAGCAGTGAAGTTTGGGAGGGCGGGAATGAGCAGTTCTTC.

The rearrangement joins TRBV7-9 to TRBJ1-1, with D tentatively TRBD1 (6 bases). The CDR3 spans 15 residues. Germline CDR1 SEHNR, CDR2 FQNEAQ (reference sequence). Trimming cost V 5 bases and J 1 base, with 14 bases left between them. CDR3 DNA: TGTGCCAGCAGCCGAAAGGGACAACAGAACACTGAAGCTTTCTTT. Translated: CASSRKGQQNTEAFF.

The CDR3: CASSLGQGYYEQFF. The CDR3 DNA reads TGTGCCAGCAGCTTAGGACAGGGATATTATGAGCAGTTCTTC. The chain couples TRBV11-3 to TRBJ2-1; 7 bases match TRBD1. The germline CDR1 and CDR2 sequences are SGHNT and YENEEA. The V gene end was trimmed by 1 base and the J gene end by 8 bases; junction bases not matched to a gene: 5. The CDR3 is made up of 14 amino acids.